This entry is about one T cell receptor (beta chain). No cognate antigen has been identified for it. The cohort was made up of approximately 700 healthy bone marrow donors. All cohort members were sampled while nominally healthy, although unrecorded immune exposures were likely present. The donor was CMV seropositive and belonged to the group of 250 to 300 seropositive cohort members. Every donor gave a peripheral blood sample, and the peripheral blood mononuclear cells from that sample were used for TCR beta sequencing. The Qiagen DNeasy Blood Extraction Kit was used to extract genomic DNA from the blood cell samples. The data were taken from a study of cytomegalovirus exposure and HLA in healthy donors (dated by TCRdb to about 2017). Broadly, across the study: An earlier analysis of approximately 640 of the donors reported roughly 300 Gb of sequence data and around 120 million unique TCR beta sequences from around 200 million T cells. Genome-wide SNP genotypes for about three fifths of the roughly 670 donors were used in a later genetic analysis, which treated that subset as a discovery cohort. The study aimed to test whether signatures of past pathogen exposure could be identified by cataloging public T cell receptors. To predict cytomegalovirus infection status, the study combined high-throughput TCR immunosequencing, statistical association of individual TCRs with disease status, and machine learning. About 330 gigabases of sequencing data and 91 million or so unique TCR sequences made up an early release that covered approximately 650 HLA-typed donors. Donor age, sex, ethnicity and CMV serostatus were collected together with the repertoire data. A handful of DR-DQ haplotypes were handled as single units for association and clustering because linkage in the cohort was strong. The T cell repertoires of 700 or so subjects were profiled by immunosequencing and related to cytomegalovirus serostatus. To decide whether each TCR beta V gene segment behaved as functional or pseudogenic, an earlier analysis of some 540 of the donors relied on high-throughput TCR beta sequencing. In the later analysis, no new phenotypic data were used to find candidate immune exposures; instead, reliance was placed on TCR beta sequences and their occurrence across donors. Of the approximately 400 genotyped donors, about 80% fell in the genetic ancestry cluster associated with self-reported Caucasian donors. All discovery cohort repertoires had been generated using a single sequencing platform. Across roughly 420 genotyped donors of the cohort, an average of roughly 230,000 unique TCR beta nucleotide sequences per donor were sequenced, and approximately 17% of those sequences were non-productive. The number of typed donors differed by locus: about 620-630 for A, B, C, DRB1 and DQB1; 500 to 550 for DQA1; approximately 600 for DPA1; and approximately 450 for DPB1. In a later analysis, previously published TCR beta repertoires from 670 or so donors were re-analyzed and high-resolution HLA genotyping was added so that TCR occurrence patterns could be studied. Both class I and class II loci were covered by HLA typing, at four-digit resolution. In addition to the first cohort of 650 to 800 subjects, a separate validation cohort of 120 different subjects was used.

The germline V gene yields MNHEY for CDR1 and SVGAGI for CDR2. V is cut by 6 bases and J by 8 bases, and the space between the germline ends is 19 bases. Including cysteine and phenylalanine, the CDR3 has 14 amino acids. Just CDR3 DNA is preserved here, 42 bases in frame from base 1. Receptor amplification or capture employed the immunoSEQ multiplex PCR assay. For the multiplex PCR, a mixture combining 60 forward primers for TCR Vbeta segments and 13 reverse primers for TCR Jbeta segments was used. The CDR3 region of rearranged TCR beta genes was amplified from genomic DNA by a multiplex PCR assay. On the Illumina HiSeq System, the amplified TCR beta libraries were sequenced as 87-base-pair reads. The source study handled its data this way. In a later analysis, roughly 80 million unique TCR beta chains were counted across the 650 to 700 repertoires, and approximately 11 million of these chains were shared by at least two donors. Raw reads were error-corrected and collapsed into unique sequences by a nearest-neighbor algorithm in which closely related sequences were merged to remove PCR and sequencing errors. CDR3 sequences were aligned to IMGT reference sequences to assign V, D and J gene segments. Each retained sequence needed at least a six-nucleotide match to both a V gene segment and a J gene segment. Rearrangements were classified as productive when the CDR3 lacked stop codons and remained in frame with V and J, and all other rearrangements were classified as non-productive. Following IMGT convention, CDR3 was defined as the stretch from the second conserved V-encoded cysteine up to the conserved J-encoded phenylalanine. The earlier analysis of some 580 of the donors excluded any sequence lacking an unambiguous match to a single V gene segment. In an earlier analysis of around 600 of the donors, V segments were called functional above 56.7% productive rearrangements and were called segregating when the between-donor standard deviation exceeded 5%. To diagnose cytomegalovirus status from the catalog of TCR beta chain sequences, a statistical classification framework was built. In a later analysis, V and J genes were assigned by comparing TCR nucleotide sequences against IMGT/GENE-DB human TR gene sequences. In a later analysis, CDR3 sequences and most-parsimonious VDJ recombination scenarios were assigned using the TCRdist pipeline. In a later analysis, each TCR beta chain was defined by its CDR3 amino acid sequence together with its V-gene family, and reads lacking a unique V-gene family were excluded. A later analysis removed nearly 600 highly shared, low-generation-probability nucleotide sequences to deal with suspected cross-contamination and a sequencing artifact. For each public chain, a later analysis derived a clonal expansion index from normalized ranks of inferred template counts within each repertoire. Generation probabilities in a later analysis came from a VDJ recombination model fitted to out-of-frame rearrangements, and those results were checked against IGoR. A later analysis scored TCR-TCR, TCR-HLA and TCR-CMV co-occurrence with hypergeometric tests, applying a repertoire-size bias correction to TCR pairs. False discovery rates were estimated in a later analysis by permuting HLA or CMV assignments 20 times. In a later analysis, co-occurring TCRs were grouped using DBSCAN, and TCRdist sequence similarity was added for clustering within HLA-allele-positive subsets. For co-occurrence clustering, repertoires with fewer than 30,000 or more than 120,000 public chains were excluded, along with 5 or 6 repertoires with anomalous nucleotide sharing. The table comes from immuneACCESS by way of TCRdb, which keeps in-frame sequences with V and J called. Part of the clones is missing from these tables; in studies checked, under half for an unresolved V gene and the rest for unknown reasons. The V and J calls and clone size are taken from that table; D and trimming were inferred from the DNA. This sample's clone table shows tens of thousands of clones. Roughly an eighth of the sample comes from the top ten.

General study outcomes and caveats: An association between a missense DCLRE1C variant and V-gene and J-gene trimming of TCR beta chains was found in a later genetic analysis and replicated in an independent cohort. In a later analysis, TCR association rates were found to vary across HLA loci, with the most associated TCRs seen for DRB1 alleles and the fewest for HLA-C alleles. Most CMV-associated TCR beta chains appeared to be HLA-restricted in a later analysis, and the HLA associations seemed to be driven largely by CMV exposure. Correlated functional status among segregating V segments might be attributable to linkage disequilibrium, but an unknown experimental factor could not be ruled out. Only TCR beta chains were sequenced in this cohort, and the absence of alpha or paired-chain data limited detectable features. In vitro tests confirmed that a few of the cytomegalovirus-associated TCR beta chains recognize cytomegalovirus antigens. The classifier was reported to diagnose cytomegalovirus status with high specificity and sensitivity in both the original cohort and the validation cohort. A group of highly shared sequence variants was considered likely to be a technical artifact of the sequencing pipeline. Most TCR sequences were observed very rarely across donors, whereas some public TCRs were present in many individuals. A further reported finding was that TCR beta sequences accurately predicted the HLA-A and HLA-B alleles for most subjects in the first cohort. In a later analysis, HLA-associated TCR beta chains showed more clonal expansion and lower generation probabilities than non-associated chains that were equally common. It was suggested by the authors that the approach could potentially be generalized to other disease states and immunological phenotypes. In an earlier analysis of 450 to 750 of the donors, most TCR beta V segments appeared in productive rearrangements about 90% or about 30% of the time, broadly matching IMGT annotations. Immune exposure information for the cohort was limited to CMV serostatus. When HLA alleles, especially DR and DQ, strongly co-occurred, attributing TCR associations to individual alleles was difficult. Specific HLA alleles were associated with more than 15,000 TCR beta sequences at a false discovery rate of 0.05 in a later analysis. Because HLA typing was unavailable for some donors at each locus, only the typed subset was used in association tests. According to a later genetic analysis, donors in an Asian-associated ancestry cluster had fewer N-insertions in productive TCRs than the approximately 670-donor mean. The study listed 150 to 200 TCR beta chains as associated with cytomegalovirus. Fewer than 20 rarely observed V segments, including chromosome 9 orphons, were excluded from the earlier analysis of approximately 500 of the donors because counts were too low. Roughly uniform sequencing depth across donors was assumed in presence/absence analyses, although this assumption may not hold. Because the 87-base-pair reads could not distinguish some IMGT-functional V segments, including TRBV6-2 and TRBV6-3, those segments were excluded. In a later analysis, several top co-occurrence clusters were reported to appear linked to parvovirus B19, influenza, CMV and Epstein-Barr virus.

The clonotype comes from a woman aged 60-70 years in good health and CMV-seropositive. This sequence uses TRBV6-5 and TRBJ1-2; TRBD1 is perhaps the D gene, given 6 matching bases. The sample taken for sequencing was PBMCs. The nucleotide sequence reads TGTGCCAGCAGGCAACCAACAGGGTTGGGGGGCTACACCTTC. Translation gives CASRQPTGLGGYTF.